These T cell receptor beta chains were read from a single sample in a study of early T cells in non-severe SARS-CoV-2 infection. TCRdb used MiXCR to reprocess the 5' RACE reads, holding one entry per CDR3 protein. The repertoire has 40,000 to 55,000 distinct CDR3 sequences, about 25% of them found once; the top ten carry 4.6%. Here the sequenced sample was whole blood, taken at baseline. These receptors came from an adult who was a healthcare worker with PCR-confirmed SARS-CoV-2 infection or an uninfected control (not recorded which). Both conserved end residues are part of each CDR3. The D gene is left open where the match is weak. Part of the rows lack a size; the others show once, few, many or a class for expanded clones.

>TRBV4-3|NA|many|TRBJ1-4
CASSQEQGGEKLFF
TGCGCCAGCAGCCAAGAGCAGGGTGGTGAAAAACTGTTTTTT
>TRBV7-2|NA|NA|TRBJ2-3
CASSLAQGPTVSDTQYF
TGTGCCAGCAGCTTAGCACAGGGCCCAACAGTATCGGATACGCAGTATTTT
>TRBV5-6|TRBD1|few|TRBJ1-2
CATARGRGTGYTF
TGTGCCACTGCCAGGGGGCGCGGGACCGGCTACACCTTC
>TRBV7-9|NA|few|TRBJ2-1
CASTPRSSYNEQFF
TGTGCCAGCACCCCCCGGAGCTCCTACAATGAGCAGTTCTTC
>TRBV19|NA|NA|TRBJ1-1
CASSMGDTEAFF
TGTGCCAGTAGTATGGGGGACACCGAAGCTTTCTTT
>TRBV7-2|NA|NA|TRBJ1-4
CASSQQPSMSEKLFF
TGTGCCAGCAGCCAGCAGCCCTCCATGAGTGAAAAACTGTTTTTT
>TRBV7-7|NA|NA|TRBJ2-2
CASSPRTENTGELFF
TGTGCTAGCAGCCCGCGGACAGAGAACACCGGGGAGCTGTTTTTT
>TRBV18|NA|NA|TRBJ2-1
CASSHSRGPSSYNEQFF
TGTGCCAGCTCACACTCCAGGGGCCCTAGCTCCTACAATGAGCAGTTCTTC
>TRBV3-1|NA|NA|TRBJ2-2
CASSQEGQGAGELFF
TGTGCCAGCAGCCAAGAGGGCCAGGGCGCCGGGGAGCTGTTTTTT
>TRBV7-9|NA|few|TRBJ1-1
CAGTADGYTEAFF
TGTGCCGGGACTGCGGACGGGTACACTGAAGCTTTCTTT
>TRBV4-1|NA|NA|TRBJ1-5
CASSQDGEGGLPQHF
TGCGCCAGCAGCCAAGATGGGGAGGGGGGCCTGCCCCAGCATTTT
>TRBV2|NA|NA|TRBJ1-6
CASGAAGNNSPLHF
TGTGCCAGCGGAGCCGCGGGGAATAATTCACCCCTCCACTTT
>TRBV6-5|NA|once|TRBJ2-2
CASSLTGPNGELFF
TGTGCCAGCAGCCTCACAGGGCCTAACGGGGAGCTGTTTTTT
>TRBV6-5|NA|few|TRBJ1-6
CASSGISYNSPLHF
TGTGCCAGCTCAGGGATTTCCTATAATTCACCCCTCCACTTT
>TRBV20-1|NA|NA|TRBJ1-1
CSANPPRGGSTEAFF
TGCAGTGCCAACCCGCCCCGGGGAGGTAGCACTGAAGCTTTCTTT
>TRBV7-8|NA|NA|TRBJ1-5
CASSPIVGVDQPQHF
TGTGCCAGCAGCCCCATTGTGGGCGTGGATCAGCCCCAGCATTTT
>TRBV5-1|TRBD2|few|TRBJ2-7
CASSLERGDEQYF
TGCGCCAGCAGCTTGGAGCGGGGGGACGAGCAGTACTTC
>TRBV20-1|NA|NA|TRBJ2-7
CSAAEGGIDEQYF
TGCAGTGCAGCGGAGGGGGGGATAGACGAGCAGTACTTC
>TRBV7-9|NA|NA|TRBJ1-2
CASSLKQGGDGYTF
TGTGCCAGCAGCTTAAAACAGGGCGGCGATGGCTACACCTTC
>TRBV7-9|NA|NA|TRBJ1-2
CASRPDSNYGYTF
TGTGCCAGCAGACCGGACAGCAACTATGGCTACACCTTC
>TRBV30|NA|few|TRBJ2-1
CARSVGRDNEQFF
TGTGCCCGGAGCGTGGGGCGGGACAATGAGCAGTTCTTC
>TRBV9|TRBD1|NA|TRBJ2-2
CASSPGQGIFGTGELFF
TGTGCCAGCAGCCCCGGACAGGGGATCTTCGGCACCGGGGAGCTGTTTTTT
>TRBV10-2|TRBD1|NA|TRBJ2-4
CASSATGANSKNIQYF
TGCGCCAGCAGTGCCACAGGGGCGAACTCCAAAAACATTCAGTACTTC